This T cell receptor (beta chain) comes out of a study of shared clonotypes between healthy human individuals. Germline V gene lookup returns CDR1 SGDLS and CDR2 YYNGEE. V was pared by 3 bases and J by 7 bases, with 8 bases between. The CDR3 runs to 11 residues. CD45RO-negative CD8 cells positively selected for CCR7 made up the naive population, which excluded terminally differentiated effector memory CD45RA+ cells. Some clones are missing from TCRdb's copy, which holds only in-frame ones; the method was immunoSEQ multiplex PCR. The repertoire holds 550,000 to 750,000 clones, with approximately 90% as singletons.

The V gene is TRBV9, the J gene TRBJ2-7; no clear D. Source material: naive CD8+ T cells sorted from blood. The sequence came from a man younger than 45 in good health. The CDR3 is CASSASDEQYF. DNA for the CDR3: TGTGCCAGCAGCGCCTCGGATGAGCAGTACTTC.